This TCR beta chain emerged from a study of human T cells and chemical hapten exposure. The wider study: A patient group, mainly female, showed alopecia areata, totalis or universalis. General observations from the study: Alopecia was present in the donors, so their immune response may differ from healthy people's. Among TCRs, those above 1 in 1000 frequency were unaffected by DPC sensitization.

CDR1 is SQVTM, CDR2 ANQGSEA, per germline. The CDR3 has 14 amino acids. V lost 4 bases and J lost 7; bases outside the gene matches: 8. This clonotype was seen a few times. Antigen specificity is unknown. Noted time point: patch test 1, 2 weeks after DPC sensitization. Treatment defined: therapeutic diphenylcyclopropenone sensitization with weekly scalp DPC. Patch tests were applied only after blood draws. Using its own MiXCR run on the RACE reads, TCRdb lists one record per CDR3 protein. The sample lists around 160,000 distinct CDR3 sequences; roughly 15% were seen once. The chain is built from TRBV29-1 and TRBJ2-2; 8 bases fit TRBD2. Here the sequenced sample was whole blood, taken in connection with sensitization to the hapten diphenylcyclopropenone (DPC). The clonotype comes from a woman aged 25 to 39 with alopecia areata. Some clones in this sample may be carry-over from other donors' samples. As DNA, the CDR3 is TGCAGCGTTGCAAGCGGGGGACGTGGCGGGGAGCTGTTTTTT. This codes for CSVASGGRGGELFF.